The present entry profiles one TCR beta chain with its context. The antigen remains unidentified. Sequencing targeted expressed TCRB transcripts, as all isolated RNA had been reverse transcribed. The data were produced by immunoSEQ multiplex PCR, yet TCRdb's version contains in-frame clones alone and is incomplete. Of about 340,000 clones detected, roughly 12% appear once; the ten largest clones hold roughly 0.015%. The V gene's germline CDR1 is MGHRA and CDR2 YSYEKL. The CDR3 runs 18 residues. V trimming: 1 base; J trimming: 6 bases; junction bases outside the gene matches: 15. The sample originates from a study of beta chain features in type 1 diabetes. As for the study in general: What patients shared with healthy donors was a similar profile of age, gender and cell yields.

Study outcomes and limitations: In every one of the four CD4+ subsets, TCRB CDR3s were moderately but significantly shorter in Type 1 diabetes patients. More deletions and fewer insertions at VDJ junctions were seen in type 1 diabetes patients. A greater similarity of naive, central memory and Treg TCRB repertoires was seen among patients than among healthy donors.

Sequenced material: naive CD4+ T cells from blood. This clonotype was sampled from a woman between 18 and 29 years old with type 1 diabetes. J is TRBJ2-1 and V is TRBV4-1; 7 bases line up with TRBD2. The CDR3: CASSQGVGGRVLGNEQFF. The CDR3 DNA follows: TGCGCCAGCAGCCAAGGGGTTGGCGGGAGAGTCCTTGGCAATGAGCAGTTCTTC.